This TCR beta chain is from a study of cytomegalovirus exposure and HLA in healthy donors. Note on this clone: No antigen is known for it.

Germline V gene sequence: CDR1 MDHEN, CDR2 SYDVKM. The CDR3 length is 15 residues. With 4 bases clipped from V and 4 bases from J, the junction kept 9 bases outside the gene matches. The PCR employed 60 Vbeta primers together with 13 Jbeta primers. Profiling relied on immunoSEQ multiplex PCR, and the TCRdb table lists in-frame clones only, not all of them. The repertoire holds about 61,000 clones, with 89% as singletons. Study outcomes and limitations: Analyses of presence/absence relied on an assumption of roughly uniform sequencing depth across donors.

Sequences were obtained from PBMCs. This TCR was recovered from a man in his thirties or forties in good health and CMV-seropositive. The V and J genes are TRBV28 and TRBJ2-7; TRBD1 matches at 8 bases. The CDR3, as DNA: TGTGCCAGCAGTTCCGGACAGGGATCTTTTTACGAGCAGTACTTC. It encodes CASSSGQGSFYEQYF.